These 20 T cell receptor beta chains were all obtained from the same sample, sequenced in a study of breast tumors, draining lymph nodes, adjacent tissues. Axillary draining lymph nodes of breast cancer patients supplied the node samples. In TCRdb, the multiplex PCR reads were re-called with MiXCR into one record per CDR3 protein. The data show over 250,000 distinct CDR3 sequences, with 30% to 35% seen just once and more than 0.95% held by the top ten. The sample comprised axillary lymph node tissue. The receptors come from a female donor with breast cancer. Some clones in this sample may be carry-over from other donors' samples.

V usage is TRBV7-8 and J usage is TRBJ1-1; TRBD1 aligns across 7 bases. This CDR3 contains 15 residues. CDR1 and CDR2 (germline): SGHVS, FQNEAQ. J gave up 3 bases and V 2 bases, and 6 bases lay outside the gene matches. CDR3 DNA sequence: TGTGCCAGCAGCTTACGCAGGGGGGTAGACACTGAAGCTTTCTTT. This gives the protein CASSLRRGVDTEAFF.

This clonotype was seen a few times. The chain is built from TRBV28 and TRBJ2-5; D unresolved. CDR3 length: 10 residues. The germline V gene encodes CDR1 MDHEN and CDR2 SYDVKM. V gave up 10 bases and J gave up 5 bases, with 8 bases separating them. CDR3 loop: CATLGETQYF. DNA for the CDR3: TGTGCCACCCTCGGGGAGACCCAGTACTTC.

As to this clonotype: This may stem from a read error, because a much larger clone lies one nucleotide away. Written as DNA, the CDR3 is TGTGCCAGTAGTATACCCCCGGGCAGCTCCTACGATGAGCAGTTCTTC. This codes for CASSIPPGSSYDEQFF. This chain links TRBV19 with TRBJ2-1; unclear D gene. There are 16 residues in the CDR3. The V gene's germline CDR1 is LNHDA and CDR2 SQIVND (reference sequence).

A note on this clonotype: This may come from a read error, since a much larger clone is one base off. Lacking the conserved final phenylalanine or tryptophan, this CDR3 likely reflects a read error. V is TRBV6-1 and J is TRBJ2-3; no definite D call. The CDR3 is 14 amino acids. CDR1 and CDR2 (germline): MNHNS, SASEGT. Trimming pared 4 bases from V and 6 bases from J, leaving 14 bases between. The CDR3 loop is CASSARLASDTQYS. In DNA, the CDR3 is TGTGCCAGCAGTGCAAGACTCGCCTCCGATACGCAGTATTCT.

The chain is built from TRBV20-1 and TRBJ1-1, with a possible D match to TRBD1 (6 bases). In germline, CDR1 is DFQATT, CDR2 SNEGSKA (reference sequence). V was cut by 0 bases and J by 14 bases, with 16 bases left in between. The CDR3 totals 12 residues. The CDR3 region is CSARDQGFQFFF. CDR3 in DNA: TGCAGTGCTAGAGATCAGGGGTTCCAGTTCTTCTTT.

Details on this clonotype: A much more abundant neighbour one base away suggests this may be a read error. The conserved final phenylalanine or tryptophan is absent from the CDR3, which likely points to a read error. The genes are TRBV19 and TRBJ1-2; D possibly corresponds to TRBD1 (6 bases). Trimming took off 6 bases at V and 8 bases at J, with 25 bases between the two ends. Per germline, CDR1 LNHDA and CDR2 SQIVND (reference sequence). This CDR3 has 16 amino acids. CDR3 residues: CASSKNKQGEGGGYTS. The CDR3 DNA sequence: TGTGCCAGTAGCAAGAATAAACAGGGAGAGGGCGGAGGCTACACCTCC.

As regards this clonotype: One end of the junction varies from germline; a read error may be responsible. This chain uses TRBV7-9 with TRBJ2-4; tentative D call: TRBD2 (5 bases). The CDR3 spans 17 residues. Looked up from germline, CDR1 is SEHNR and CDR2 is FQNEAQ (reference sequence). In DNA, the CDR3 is TGTGCCAGCAGCTCCAACCGATTGTCCCTAGCCAAAAACCTTCAGTACTTC. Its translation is CASSSNRLSLAKNLQYF.

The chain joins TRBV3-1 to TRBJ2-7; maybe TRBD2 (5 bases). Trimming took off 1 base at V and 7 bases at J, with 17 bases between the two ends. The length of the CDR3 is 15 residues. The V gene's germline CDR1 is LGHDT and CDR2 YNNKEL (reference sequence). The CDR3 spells CASSQAPPGLWEQYF. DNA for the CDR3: TGTGCCAGCAGCCAAGCACCGCCGGGATTATGGGAGCAGTACTTC.

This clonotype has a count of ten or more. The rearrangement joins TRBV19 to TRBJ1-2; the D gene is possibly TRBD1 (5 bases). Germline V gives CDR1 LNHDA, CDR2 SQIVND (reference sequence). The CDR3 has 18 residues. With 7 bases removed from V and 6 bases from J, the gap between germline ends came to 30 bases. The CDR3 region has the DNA TGTGCCAGTAACGCCTATGCGGGGGAGGGCGCGAGGGTCAATGGCTACACCTTC. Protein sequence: CASNAYAGEGARVNGYTF. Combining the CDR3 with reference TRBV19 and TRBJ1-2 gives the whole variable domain DGGITQSPKYLFRKEGQNVTLSCEQNLNHDAMYWYRQDPGQGLRLIYYSQIVNDFQKGDIAEGYSVSREKKESFPLTVTSAQKNPTAFYLCASNAYAGEGARVNGYTFGSGTRLTVV.

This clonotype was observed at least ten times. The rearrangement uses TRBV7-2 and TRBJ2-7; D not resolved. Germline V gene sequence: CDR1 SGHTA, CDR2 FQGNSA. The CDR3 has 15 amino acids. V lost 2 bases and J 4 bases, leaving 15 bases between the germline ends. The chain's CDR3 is CASSLNYKVGYEQYF. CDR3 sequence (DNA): TGTGCCAGCAGCTTAAACTACAAAGTCGGGTACGAGCAGTACTTC.

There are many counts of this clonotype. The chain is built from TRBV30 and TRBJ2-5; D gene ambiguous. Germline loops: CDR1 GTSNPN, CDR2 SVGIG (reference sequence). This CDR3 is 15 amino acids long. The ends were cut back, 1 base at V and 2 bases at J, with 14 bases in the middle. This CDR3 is CAWSDGLPSQETQYF. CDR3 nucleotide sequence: TGTGCCTGGAGTGACGGGCTGCCCTCACAAGAGACCCAGTACTTC.

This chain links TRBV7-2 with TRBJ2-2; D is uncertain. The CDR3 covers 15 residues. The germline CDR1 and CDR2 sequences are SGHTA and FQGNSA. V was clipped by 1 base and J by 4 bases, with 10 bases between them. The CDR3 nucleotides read TGTGCCAGCAGCTTAGATCGGCAAACCACCGGGGAGCTGTTTTTT. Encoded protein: CASSLDRQTTGELFF. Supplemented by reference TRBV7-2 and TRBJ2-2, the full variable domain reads GAGVSQSPSNKVTEKGKDVELRCDPISGHTALYWYRQSLGQGLEFLIYFQGNSAPDKSGLPSDRFSAERTGGSVSTLTIQRTQQEDSAVYLCASSLDRQTTGELFFGEGSRLTVL.

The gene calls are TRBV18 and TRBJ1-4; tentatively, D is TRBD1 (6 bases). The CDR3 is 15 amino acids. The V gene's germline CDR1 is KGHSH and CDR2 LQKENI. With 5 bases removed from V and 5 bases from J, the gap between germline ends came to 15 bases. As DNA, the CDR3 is TGTGCCAGCTCAAGGTCTCCAGGGGCGAATGAAAAACTGTTTTTT. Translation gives CASSRSPGANEKLFF.

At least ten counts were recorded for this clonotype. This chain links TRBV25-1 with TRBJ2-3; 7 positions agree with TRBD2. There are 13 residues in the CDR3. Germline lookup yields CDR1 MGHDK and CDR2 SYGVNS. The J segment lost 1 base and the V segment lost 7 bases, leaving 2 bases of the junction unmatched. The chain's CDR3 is CASMAGGTDTQYF. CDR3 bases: TGTGCCAGCATGGCGGGAGGCACAGATACGCAGTATTTT.

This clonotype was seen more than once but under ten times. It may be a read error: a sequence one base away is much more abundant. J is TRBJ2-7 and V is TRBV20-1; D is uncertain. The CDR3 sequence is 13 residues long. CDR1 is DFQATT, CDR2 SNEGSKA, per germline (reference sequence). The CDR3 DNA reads TGCAGTGCCTCCCGGACGGTAGCCTACGCGCAGTACTTC. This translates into CSASRTVAYAQYF.

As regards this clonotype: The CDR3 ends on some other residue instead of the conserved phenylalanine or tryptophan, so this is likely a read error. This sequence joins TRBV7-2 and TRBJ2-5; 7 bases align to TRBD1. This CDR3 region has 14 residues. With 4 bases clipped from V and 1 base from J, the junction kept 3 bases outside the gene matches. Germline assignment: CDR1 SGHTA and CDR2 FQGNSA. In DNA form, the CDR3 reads TGTGCCAGCAGCTCCGGGGACAGCCAAGAGACCCAGTACCCC. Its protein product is CASSSGDSQETQYP.

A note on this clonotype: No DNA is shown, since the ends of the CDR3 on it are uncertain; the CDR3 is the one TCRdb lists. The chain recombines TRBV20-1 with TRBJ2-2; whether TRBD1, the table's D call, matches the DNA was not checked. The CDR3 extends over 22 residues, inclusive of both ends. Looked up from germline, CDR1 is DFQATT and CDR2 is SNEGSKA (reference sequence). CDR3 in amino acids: CSAGGYLRNEQYFGPGTGELFF.

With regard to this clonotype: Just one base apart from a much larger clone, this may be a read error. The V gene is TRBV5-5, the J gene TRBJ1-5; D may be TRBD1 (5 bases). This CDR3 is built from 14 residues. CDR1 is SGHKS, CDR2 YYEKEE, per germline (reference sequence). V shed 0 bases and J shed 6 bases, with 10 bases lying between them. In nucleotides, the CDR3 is TGTGCCAGCAGCTTGGTAGGGGCTGCTCAGCCCCAGCATTTT. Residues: CASSLVGAAQPQHF. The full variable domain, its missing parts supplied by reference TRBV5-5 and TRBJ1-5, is DAGVTQSPTHLIKTRGQQVTLRCSPISGHKSVSWYQQVLGQGPQFIFQYYEKEERGRGNFPDRFSARQFPNYSSELNVNALLLGDSALYLCASSLVGAAQPQHFGDGTRLSIL.

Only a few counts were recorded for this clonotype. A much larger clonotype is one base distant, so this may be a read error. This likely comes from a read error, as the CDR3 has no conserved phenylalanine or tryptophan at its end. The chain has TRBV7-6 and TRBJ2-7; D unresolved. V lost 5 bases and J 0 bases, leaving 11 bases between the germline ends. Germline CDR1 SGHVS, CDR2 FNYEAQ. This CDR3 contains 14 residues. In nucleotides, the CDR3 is TGTGCCAGCAGCGCACAACCCACCTCCTACGAGCAGTACCTC. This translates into CASSAQPTSYEQYL.

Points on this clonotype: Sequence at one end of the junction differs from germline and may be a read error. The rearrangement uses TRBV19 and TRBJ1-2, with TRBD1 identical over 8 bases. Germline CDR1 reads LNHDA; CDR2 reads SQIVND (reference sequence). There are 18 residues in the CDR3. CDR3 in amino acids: CASTDPGTGANPVYGSTF. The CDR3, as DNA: TGTGCCAGTACGGACCCCGGGACAGGAGCCAATCCTGTGTATGGCTCCACCTTC.